The source of this T cell receptor beta chain is a study of memory CD4+ T cells and cytomegalovirus serostatus. Overall study context: Donors were healthy Belgian adults, under ten CMV seropositive and about two dozen seronegative. Whole-study findings and limits: A US-trained random forest predicted CMV serostatus with median AUC around 0.91.

The CDR3 is 14 residues long. The germline V gene has CDR1 MNHEY and CDR2 SMNVEV (reference sequence). V gave up 5 bases and J gave up 6 bases; unmatched junction bases: 6. The data were produced by immunoSEQ multiplex PCR, yet TCRdb's version contains in-frame clones alone and is incomplete. The data contain under 75,000 clones, 80% of them singletons. A word on this clone: The antigen is not known.

Single viable CD3+CD4+CD8-CD45RO+ cells were sorted as the memory CD4+ T cells. Donors' CMV status reflects serum IgG against pp150, pp28, p38, p52. The chain combines TRBV27 with TRBJ1-5, with 8 bases that match TRBD1. Material for sequencing was memory CD4+ T cells from blood. The source of this sequence is an adult in good health and CMV-seronegative. Some clones in this sample may be carry-over from other donors' samples. For the CDR3, the DNA is TGTGCCAGCAGTATCAGGGGGCTCGGTCAGCCCCAGCATTTT. Translating it yields CASSIRGLGQPQHF.